This record covers a single TCR beta chain. Other DNA sequences in the sample encode the same CDR3. The data are from a study of shared clonotypes between healthy human individuals. Between the trimmed V and J ends, which lost 0 bases and 5 bases, there was a span of 8 bases. The CDR3 contains 13 residues. Germline V gene lookup returns CDR1 SGHRS and CDR2 YFSETQ. The protocol was immunoSEQ multiplex PCR, while the TCRdb copy is restricted to in-frame clones and leaves out a portion. The table lists about 1.5 million clones, under 99% of them singletons. This chain connects TRBV5-1 to TRBJ2-5; possibly TRBD2 for D (6 bases). The origin of this receptor is a man aged 30 to 45 in good health. Sequencing was done on a sample of naive CD4+ T cells sorted from blood. Regarding subset: CD45RA+ positively selected. The CDR3 sequence is CASSLGGEETQYF. Here the CDR3 DNA reads TGCGCCAGCAGCTTGGGCGGGGAGGAGACCCAGTACTTC.